This T cell receptor (gamma chain) comes out of a study of gamma-delta T cells after stem cell transplantation. TCRdb re-analyzed the RT-PCR reads via CATT. This sample has over a thousand gamma-chain clones; about 84% occur once, and the top ten carry approximately 6.7%. Trimming at V came to 2 bases and at J to 6 bases, leaving 10 bases not matched to a gene. The CDR3 is made up of 14 amino acids. Germline loops: CDR1 EGSTGY, CDR2 YDSYTSSV. The sequence was collected from a human donor. It is not recorded whose cells these are; they may come from a transplant donor. The chain combines TRGV4 with TRGJ1 or TRGJ2. TCRdb carries no J gene annotation; the J gene was assigned here by matching the DNA with germline. Sequencing was performed on gamma-delta T cells. In DNA form, the CDR3 reads TGTGCCACCTGGGATGCCCTAGGAGGTTATAAGAAACTCTTT. Amino acids: CATWDALGGYKKLF.